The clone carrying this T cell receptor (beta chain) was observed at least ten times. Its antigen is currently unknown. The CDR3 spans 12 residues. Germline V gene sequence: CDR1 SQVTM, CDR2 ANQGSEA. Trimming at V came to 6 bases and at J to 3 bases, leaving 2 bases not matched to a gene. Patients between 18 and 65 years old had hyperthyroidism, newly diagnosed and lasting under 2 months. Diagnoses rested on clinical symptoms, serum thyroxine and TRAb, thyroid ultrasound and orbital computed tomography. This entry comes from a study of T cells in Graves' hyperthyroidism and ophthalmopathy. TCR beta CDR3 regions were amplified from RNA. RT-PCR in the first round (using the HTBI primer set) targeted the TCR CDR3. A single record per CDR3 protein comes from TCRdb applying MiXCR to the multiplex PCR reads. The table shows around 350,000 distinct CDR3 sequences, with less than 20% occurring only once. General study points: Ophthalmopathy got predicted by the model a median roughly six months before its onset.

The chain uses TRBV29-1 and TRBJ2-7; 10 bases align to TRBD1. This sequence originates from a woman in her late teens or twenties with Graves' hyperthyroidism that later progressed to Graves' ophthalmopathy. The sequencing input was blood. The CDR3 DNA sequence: TGCAGCGTCAGGACAGGGGGCTACGAGCAGTACTTC. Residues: CSVRTGGYEQYF.